Below are 28 T cell receptor beta chains sequenced from a single sample in a study of shared clonotypes between healthy human individuals. Clones were sequenced by immunoSEQ multiplex PCR, and TCRdb holds only the in-frame ones, with some missing. This table holds under 2,500,000 clones, 95% found once. Specimen: naive CD4+ T cells sorted from blood. The subset denotes: CD45RA+ positively selected. The receptors derive from a man between 18 and 35 years old in good health.

The chain uses TRBV6-6 and TRBJ1-4; possibly TRBD1 for D (5 bases). V shed 6 bases and J shed 6 bases, with 20 bases lying between them. The CDR3 totals 16 residues. CDR1 and CDR2 (germline): MNHNY, SVGAGI (reference sequence). CDR3 nucleotide sequence: TGTGCCAGCAGCGGACTTCCCAAGACGGGACATGAAAAACTGTTTTTT. This translates into CASSGLPKTGHEKLFF.

On this clone itself: Other DNA sequences of this sample code for an identical CDR3. V and J are TRBV27 and TRBJ2-7, with D possibly being TRBD1 (6 bases). The germline V gene has CDR1 MNHEY and CDR2 SMNVEV (reference sequence). This CDR3 spans 14 amino acids. The V and J ends lost 2 bases and 3 bases respectively, with 11 bases between them. As DNA, the CDR3 is TGTGCCAGCAGTTTAAAGGGGGTGGACTACGAGCAGTACTTC. Amino acids: CASSLKGVDYEQYF.

The chain links TRBV27 to TRBJ1-1; D remains unclear. Trimming stripped 3 bases from V and 5 bases from J, with 10 bases between. The CDR3 covers 13 residues. Germline values: CDR1 MNHEY, CDR2 SMNVEV (reference sequence). The CDR3 loop is CASSFRSGTEAFF. The DNA for the CDR3 is TGTGCCAGCAGTTTCCGATCCGGGACTGAAGCTTTCTTT.

V usage is TRBV13 and J usage is TRBJ2-1; D is unresolved. The ends were cut back, 3 bases at V and 7 bases at J, with 7 bases in the middle. Germline CDR1 PRHDT, CDR2 FYEKMQ (reference sequence). The CDR3 contains 12 residues. The CDR3: CASSFTRNEQFF. The CDR3 DNA reads TGTGCCAGCAGCTTCACGAGGAATGAGCAGTTCTTC.

This clone was counted once. The chain combines TRBV25-1 with TRBJ1-5, with 8 positions matching TRBD1. CDR1 and CDR2 from the germline V gene are MGHDK and SYGVNS. This CDR3 comprises 14 residues. V shed 3 bases and J 7 bases; nucleotides not matched to a gene: 5. The CDR3 sequence: CASSETGVLQPQHF. The CDR3 DNA reads as TGTGCCAGCAGTGAGACAGGGGTGTTGCAGCCCCAGCATTTT.

This chain uses TRBV5-1 with TRBJ1-1, with D possibly TRBD1 on 6 matching bases. The CDR3 consists of 14 residues. CDR1 and CDR2 (germline): SGHRS, YFSETQ. V was shortened by 3 bases and J by 1 base, with 10 bases between the two germline ends. The CDR3, as DNA: TGCGCCAGCAGCTGGGGGCAGGCGAACACTGAAGCTTTCTTT. Its translation is CASSWGQANTEAFF.

This chain uses TRBV29-1 with TRBJ2-4; D might be TRBD1 or TRBD2, each matching 5 bases. With 7 bases removed from V and 0 bases from J, the gap between germline ends came to 7 bases. This CDR3 has 12 amino acids. Germline-derived CDR1 and CDR2 are SQVTM and ANQGSEA. As DNA, the CDR3 is TGCAGCGGAGGGACAGCCAAAAACATTCAGTACTTC. It is translated as CSGGTAKNIQYF.

This chain connects TRBV16 to TRBJ1-2; D uncertain. Between the trimmed V and J ends, which lost 1 base and 8 bases, there was a span of 11 bases. This CDR3 contains 13 residues. The germline V gene encodes CDR1 KGHSY and CDR2 FQNENV. DNA of the CDR3: TGTGCCAGCAGCCAATATTCGGGGTCCGGCTACACCTTC. As protein: CASSQYSGSGYTF.

The rearrangement uses TRBV4-1 and TRBJ2-7; the match to TRBD1 covers 9 bases. Germline CDR1 is MGHRA and CDR2 is YSYEKL. CDR3 length: 14 residues. Trimming took 4 bases from V and 7 from J; bases not matched to a gene: 8. The CDR3 region is CASSRPGQGWEQYF. As DNA, the CDR3 is TGCGCCAGCAGCCGTCCGGGACAGGGATGGGAGCAGTACTTC.

This clone appeared once. J is TRBJ2-1 and V is TRBV9; TRBD2 matches at 7 bases. The V and J ends lost 0 bases and 2 bases, in that order; junction bases with no gene match: 5. There are 16 residues in the CDR3. Per germline, CDR1 SGDLS and CDR2 YYNGEE. The CDR3 DNA is TGTGCCAGCAGCGTAGCGGGGGGTAGCACCTACAATGAGCAGTTCTTC. Its translation: CASSVAGGSTYNEQFF. Looking up the rest from reference TRBV9 and TRBJ2-1 gives the full variable domain: DSGVTQTPKHLITATGQRVTLRCSPRSGDLSVYWYQQSLDQGLQFLIQYYNGEERAKGNILERFSAQQFPDLHSELNLSSLELGDSALYFCASSVAGGSTYNEQFFGPGTRLTVL.

The chain employs TRBV10-2 and TRBJ2-3; weak D call: TRBD2 (5 bases). Trimming cost V 5 bases and J 10 bases, with 25 bases left between them. The germline V gene encodes CDR1 WSHSY and CDR2 SAAADI. This CDR3 is 16 amino acids long. The CDR3 nucleotides read TGCGCCAGCAGTCCTACCGGGAATAATCACTTGGGCGCGCAGTATTTT. This translates into CASSPTGNNHLGAQYF.

V and J are TRBV6-1 and TRBJ1-2; D is uncertain. The CDR3 runs to 16 residues. Germline CDR1 and CDR2: MNHNS and SASEGT. Trimming shortened V by 1 base and J by 5 bases, and 17 bases separated the two germline ends. The CDR3 loop is CASSEGGGIMGYGYTF. In DNA, the CDR3 is TGTGCCAGCAGTGAAGGTGGCGGCATAATGGGGTATGGCTACACCTTC.

V is TRBV5-1 and J is TRBJ1-1; D not certain. This CDR3 is 15 amino acids long. The V and J ends lost 3 bases and 4 bases respectively, with 16 bases between them. The germline gives CDR1 SGHRS, CDR2 YFSETQ. DNA for the CDR3: TGCGCCAGCAGCTCCGAGGAGGGAGGCGGCACTGAAGCTTTCTTT. Translated, it gives CASSSEEGGGTEAFF.

The chain couples TRBV6-6 to TRBJ2-2; D may be TRBD2 (5 bases). The germline V gene encodes CDR1 MNHNY and CDR2 SVGAGI (reference sequence). The V gene lost 5 bases and the J gene lost 6 bases, with 10 bases spanning the gap. The CDR3 contains 13 residues. DNA of the CDR3: TGTGCCAGCAGTACCGTCGGGGCCGGGGAGCTGTTTTTT. It encodes CASSTVGAGELFF.

The V and J genes are TRBV18 and TRBJ2-3; a weak D match, TRBD1 (5 bases). The V gene lost 0 bases and the J gene lost 4 bases, with 8 bases spanning the gap. The CDR3 is 14 residues long. Germline lookup yields CDR1 KGHSH and CDR2 LQKENI. CDR3 residues: CASSPPRGSDTQYF. The DNA for the CDR3 is TGTGCCAGCTCACCACCAAGGGGATCAGATACGCAGTATTTT.

The rearrangement joins TRBV5-1 to TRBJ2-3, with D unclear. This CDR3 has 13 amino acids. Trimming shortened V by 5 bases and J by 2 bases, and 9 bases separated the two germline ends. From germline, CDR1 is SGHRS and CDR2 YFSETQ. The CDR3 sequence: CASSYDNTDTQYF. CDR3 DNA: TGCGCCAGCAGTTATGACAACACAGATACGCAGTATTTT.

The rearrangement links TRBV9 to TRBJ1-2, with TRBD1 as a possible D gene (5 bases). The germline V and J ends were trimmed by 0 bases and 8 bases, with 20 bases remaining between them. Germline V gene data show CDR1 as SGDLS and CDR2 as YYNGEE. This CDR3 comprises 16 residues. CDR3 protein: CASSVVSLGGAEGYTF. CDR3 bases: TGTGCCAGCAGCGTAGTCAGTCTGGGAGGGGCAGAAGGCTACACCTTC.

The rearrangement links TRBV30 to TRBJ2-7, with 14 bases fitting TRBD2. The V segment lost 7 bases and the J segment 7 bases; nucleotides outside the gene matches: 3. Germline CDR1 GTSNPN, CDR2 SVGIG (reference sequence). CDR3 length: 12 residues. In nucleotides, the CDR3 is TGTGCCTCAAGGACTAGCGGGAGGGAGCAGTACTTC. Its protein is CASRTSGREQYF.

The chain couples TRBV27 to TRBJ1-2; D perhaps matches TRBD1 (5 bases). V dropped 0 bases and J dropped 0 bases, with 23 bases sitting between them. The CDR3 loop spans 20 amino acids. Germline V gene data show CDR1 as MNHEY and CDR2 as SMNVEV (reference sequence). CDR3 amino acids: CASSLSPSYRGASSNYGYTF. The CDR3, as DNA: TGTGCCAGCAGTTTATCCCCATCATACAGAGGGGCCTCCTCTAACTATGGCTACACCTTC.

The genes are TRBV28 and TRBJ1-6, with D perhaps TRBD1 (6 bases). Germline V gene data show CDR1 as MDHEN and CDR2 as SYDVKM. The CDR3 contains 16 residues. V lost 3 bases and J lost 10, with 19 bases in between. CDR3 in DNA: TGTGCCAGCAGTTTTTTGACAGGCAGAACAGGCTCACCCCTCCACTTT. Translation gives CASSFLTGRTGSPLHF.

This chain connects TRBV7-2 to TRBJ1-1; tentatively, D is TRBD1 (6 bases). Germline V lookup: CDR1 SGHTA, CDR2 FQGNSA. This CDR3 spans 15 amino acids. V was pared by 6 bases and J by 0 bases, with 14 bases between. The CDR3 loop reads CASRPKGGLNTEAFF. The CDR3 nucleotides read TGTGCCAGCAGGCCTAAGGGGGGGTTGAACACTGAAGCTTTCTTT. Together with reference TRBV7-2 and TRBJ1-1, the CDR3 gives the full variable domain: GAGVSQSPSNKVTEKGKDVELRCDPISGHTALYWYRQSLGQGLEFLIYFQGNSAPDKSGLPSDRFSAERTGGSVSTLTIQRTQQEDSAVYLCASRPKGGLNTEAFFGQGTRLTVV.

This rearrangement joins TRBV2 to TRBJ2-5; the D is unclear. Germline V CDR1 and CDR2: SNHLY, FYNNEI. CDR3 length: 13 amino acids. Trimming removed 1 base at V and 4 bases at J, with 7 bases between. As DNA, the CDR3 is TGTGCCAGCAGTGAAGAAGGCGGAGAGACCCAGTACTTC. Its translation: CASSEEGGETQYF.

This clone was detected only a few times. The V gene is TRBV5-4, the J gene TRBJ1-1; D is unresolved. This CDR3 comprises 13 residues. V was cut by 1 base and J by 2 bases, with 6 bases left in between. Germline-derived CDR1 and CDR2 are SGHNT and YYREEE (reference sequence). CDR3 nucleotides: TGTGCCAGCAGCTTGTCGGTAAACACTGAAGCTTTCTTT. Translating it yields CASSLSVNTEAFF.

The CDR3 spells CASSSRDRVNTEAFF. The DNA for the CDR3 is TGTGCCAGTAGTTCCAGGGACAGGGTGAACACTGAAGCTTTCTTT. The J gene is TRBJ1-1, the V gene TRBV19; 9 bases fit TRBD1. Germline CDR1 LNHDA, CDR2 SQIVND (reference sequence). Trimming took 5 bases from V and 0 from J; bases not matched to a gene: 4. The length of the CDR3 is 15 residues.

This clone occurred once. V and J are TRBV5-1 and TRBJ1-6; D is unresolved. The CDR3 contains 12 residues. Germline V gene data show CDR1 as SGHRS and CDR2 as YFSETQ. V was shortened by 0 bases and J by 12 bases, with 7 bases between the two germline ends. The CDR3 spells CASSLGSEPLHF. CDR3 DNA sequence: TGCGCCAGCAGCTTGGGTAGTGAACCCCTCCACTTT.

This chain connects TRBV27 to TRBJ2-4; D ambiguous. There are 13 residues in the CDR3. V lost 2 bases, J lost 3 bases, and 5 bases lay in between. From germline, CDR1 is MNHEY and CDR2 SMNVEV (reference sequence). Here the CDR3 reads CASSLTVKNIQYF. The CDR3 DNA reads as TGTGCCAGCAGTTTAACCGTCAAAAACATTCAGTACTTC.

J is TRBJ1-4 and V is TRBV29-1; TRBD1 might be the D (5 bases). The CDR3 runs 13 residues. From germline, CDR1 is SQVTM and CDR2 ANQGSEA. The V end lost 6 bases, the J end lost 8 bases, and 16 bases lay between the germline ends. Here the CDR3 DNA reads TGCAGCGTCGCGACAGCCCCGGGGGAAAAACTGTTTTTT. It codes for CSVATAPGEKLFF. Using reference TRBV29-1 and TRBJ1-4 for the parts outside the CDR3, the full variable domain is SAVISQKPSRDICQRGTSLTIQCQVDSQVTMMFWYRQQPGQSLTLIATANQGSEATYESGFVIDKFPISRPNLTFSTLTVSNMSPEDSSIYLCSVATAPGEKLFFGSGTQLSVL.

The chain recombines TRBV28 with TRBJ1-1; no reliable D call. Germline loops: CDR1 MDHEN, CDR2 SYDVKM. This CDR3 spans 15 amino acids. V lost 4 bases to trimming and J lost 6 bases, with 18 bases between them. In nucleotides, the CDR3 is TGTGCCAGCAGTTCCGCCGCAGCCGAATCACCTGAAGCTTTCTTT. Residues: CASSSAAAESPEAFF. Full variable domain (rest looked up from reference TRBV28 and TRBJ1-1): DVKVTQSSRYLVKRTGEKVFLECVQDMDHENMFWYRQDPGLGLRLIYFSYDVKMKEKGDIPEGYSVSREKKERFSLILESASTNQTSMYLCASSSAAAESPEAFFGQGTRLTVV.